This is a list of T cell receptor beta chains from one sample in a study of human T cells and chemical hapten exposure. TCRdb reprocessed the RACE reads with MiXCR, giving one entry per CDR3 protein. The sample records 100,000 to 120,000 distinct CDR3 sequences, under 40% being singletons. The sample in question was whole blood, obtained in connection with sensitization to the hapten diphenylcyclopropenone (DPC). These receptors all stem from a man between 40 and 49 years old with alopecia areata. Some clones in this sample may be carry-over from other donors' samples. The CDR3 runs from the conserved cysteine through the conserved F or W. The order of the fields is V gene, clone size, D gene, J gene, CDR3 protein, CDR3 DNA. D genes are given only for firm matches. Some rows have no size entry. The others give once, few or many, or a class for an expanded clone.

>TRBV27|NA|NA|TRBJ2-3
CASSSAATDTQYF
TGTGCCAGCAGTTCCGCTGCCACAGATACGCAGTATTTT
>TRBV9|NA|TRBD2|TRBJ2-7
CASSVDLAGGLYEQYF
TGTGCCAGCAGCGTAGACTTAGCGGGAGGGCTCTACGAGCAGTACTTC
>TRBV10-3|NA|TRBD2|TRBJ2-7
CAISGTSGLYEQYF
TGTGCCATCAGCGGGACTAGCGGACTTTACGAGCAGTACTTC
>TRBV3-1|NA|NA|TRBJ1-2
CASSQVAGYYGYTF
TGTGCCAGCAGCCAAGTTGCCGGCTACTATGGCTACACCTTC
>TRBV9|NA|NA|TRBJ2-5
CASSAGGQAGETQYF
TGTGCCAGCAGCGCGGGGGGACAGGCCGGGGAGACCCAGTACTTC
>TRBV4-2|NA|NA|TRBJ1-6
CASSQDTSYNSPLHF
TGTGCCAGCAGCCAAGATACCTCCTATAATTCACCCCTCCACTTT
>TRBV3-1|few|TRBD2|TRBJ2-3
CASSQEGTRLFTDTQYF
TGTGCCAGCAGCCAAGAAGGGACTAGATTATTCACAGATACGCAGTATTTT
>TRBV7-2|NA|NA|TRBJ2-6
CASRLNSGANVLTF
TGTGCCAGCAGGCTGAACTCTGGGGCCAACGTCCTGACTTTC
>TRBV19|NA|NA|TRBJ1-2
CASNFLGGNYGYTF
TGTGCCAGTAATTTCCTGGGAGGTAACTATGGCTACACCTTC
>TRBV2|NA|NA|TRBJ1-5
CASSEGGPLFNQPQHF
TGTGCCAGCAGTGAAGGGGGACCCCTGTTTAATCAGCCCCAGCATTTT
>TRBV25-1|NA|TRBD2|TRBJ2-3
CASSRSSGIADTQYF
TGTGCCAGCAGTCGGTCTAGCGGGATCGCAGATACGCAGTATTTT
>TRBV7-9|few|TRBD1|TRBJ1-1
CASSPDRGLGTEAFF
TGTGCCAGCAGCCCGGACAGGGGGCTGGGGACTGAAGCTTTCTTT
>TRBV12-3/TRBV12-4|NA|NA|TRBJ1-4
CASRRGLDEKLFF
TGTGCCAGCAGACGGGGGCTTGATGAAAAACTGTTTTTT
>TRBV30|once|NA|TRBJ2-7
CAWSVRQGPYEQYF
TGTGCCTGGAGTGTACGGCAGGGTCCCTACGAGCAGTACTTC
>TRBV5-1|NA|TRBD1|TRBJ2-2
CASSPGQQTGELFF
TGCGCCAGCAGCCCGGGACAGCAAACCGGGGAGCTGTTTTTT
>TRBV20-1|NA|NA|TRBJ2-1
CSARVGVSLYDEQFF
TGCAGTGCTAGAGTGGGGGTCTCCCTTTACGATGAGCAGTTCTTC
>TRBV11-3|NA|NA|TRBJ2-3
CASSLDTFTDTQYF
TGTGCCAGCAGCTTAGATACCTTCACAGATACGCAGTATTTT